This T cell receptor beta chain derives from a study of CD8 T cells in Susac syndrome. At the level of the study: At the time of blood draw, patients with Susac syndrome were therapy-naive, receiving corticosteroids, or receiving intravenous immunoglobulin alone.

As concerns this clonotype: Its antigen remains unknown.

Study results and limitations: CD4+ T cell repertoires in Susac syndrome lacked clonal expansion. TCR sequencing and HLA analysis covered a relatively small number of individuals.

V lost 1 base to trimming and J lost 4 bases, with 10 bases between them. CDR1 is LGHNA and CDR2 is YNFKEQ in the germline V gene. The CDR3 sequence is 14 residues long. The authors reverse transcribed roughly 0.5 to 1 ug RNA with random hexamers. The authors amplified TCR beta CDR3 across 54 Vbeta and 13 Jbeta using immunoSEQ multiplex PCR. TCRdb recomputed calls from the immunoSEQ multiplex PCR reads with MiXCR, one row per CDR3 protein. The sample records more than 100,000 distinct CDR3 sequences, 96% being singletons. The gene calls are TRBV4-2 and TRBJ1-2, with D possibly being TRBD1 (5 bases). Sequenced material: CD4+ T cells from PBMCs. The TCR was taken from a human donor with Susac syndrome. CDR3 region: CASSQGGAFYGYTF. The CDR3 DNA reads as TGTGCCAGCAGCCAAGGCGGGGCGTTCTATGGCTACACCTTC.